The rows below give T cell receptor beta chains drawn from one sample of a study of early T cells in non-severe SARS-CoV-2 infection. TCRdb re-derived calls from the 5' RACE reads in MiXCR, one entry per CDR3 protein. The profile covers about 60,000 distinct CDR3 sequences, with 10% to 15% appearing a single time and 4.8% taken by the ten largest. Sequences were obtained from whole blood. The receptors derive from an adult who was a healthcare worker with PCR-confirmed SARS-CoV-2 infection or an uninfected control (not recorded which). Each CDR3 is given with its conserved first and last residue. A D gene is named only where the DNA matches it firmly. A row's size may be missing; if present it is once, few, many or a size class.

>TRBD1|TRBJ2-3|.|TRBV4-3
CASSQDLGGGADTQYF
TGCGCCAGCAGCCAAGATCTAGGGGGCGGCGCAGATACGCAGTATTTT
>.|TRBJ2-7|few|TRBV5-5
CASSKLSSYEQYF
TGTGCCAGCAGCAAGTTAAGCTCCTACGAGCAGTACTTC
>.|TRBJ2-3|.|TRBV18
CASSQADTQYF
TGTGCCAGCTCCCAAGCAGATACGCAGTATTTT
>.|TRBJ2-3|many|TRBV20-1
CSARDLAGRTDTQYF
TGCAGTGCTAGAGATCTGGCGGGACGCACAGATACGCAGTATTTT
>.|TRBJ1-6|.|TRBV7-2
CASSLTQNSPLHF
TGTGCCAGCAGCTTAACCCAGAATTCACCCCTCCACTTT
>.|TRBJ2-5|many|TRBV2
CASTREGETQYF
TGTGCCAGCACCAGGGAAGGAGAGACCCAGTACTTC
>TRBD1|TRBJ2-7|few|TRBV6-2/TRBV6-3
CASSRPGQGTYEQYF
TGTGCCAGCAGTCGACCGGGACAGGGTACCTACGAGCAGTACTTC
>.|TRBJ2-3|.|TRBV5-1
CASSLEVQKDTQYF
TGCGCCAGCAGCTTGGAGGTTCAGAAAGATACGCAGTATTTT
>.|TRBJ1-4|many|TRBV28
CASSPETLQREKLFF
TGTGCCAGCAGCCCCGAGACCTTACAACGGGAAAAACTGTTTTTT
>.|TRBJ1-6|few|TRBV27
CASSLILYNSPLHF
TGTGCCAGCAGTTTAATTTTGTATAATTCACCCCTCCACTTT
>.|TRBJ2-1|.|TRBV3-1
CASSQDLSGVTYNEQFF
TGTGCCAGCAGCCAAGATCTATCGGGAGTAACCTACAATGAGCAGTTCTTC
>TRBD2|TRBJ2-1|many|TRBV11-2
CASSPALAEANEQFF
TGTGCCAGCAGCCCCGCGCTAGCGGAGGCCAATGAGCAGTTCTTC
>.|TRBJ1-3|once|TRBV6-1
CASRYDRSSGNTIYF
TGTGCCAGCAGATACGACCGAAGCTCTGGAAACACCATATATTTT
>.|TRBJ1-1|few|TRBV6-2/TRBV6-3
CASSYWGAEAFF
TGTGCCAGCAGTTACTGGGGGGCTGAAGCTTTCTTT
>.|TRBJ1-3|.|TRBV4-3
CASSQASGGRGNTIYF
TGCGCCAGCAGCCAAGCCAGCGGGGGGCGAGGAAACACCATATATTTT
>TRBD1|TRBJ2-3|many|TRBV12-3/TRBV12-4
CASSLDRPGGDTQYF
TGTGCCAGCAGTCTGGACAGGCCGGGTGGAGATACGCAGTATTTT
>.|TRBJ2-1|.|TRBV12-3/TRBV12-4
CATYFGNEQFF
TGTGCCACCTACTTTGGCAATGAGCAGTTCTTC
>TRBD1|TRBJ1-2|many|TRBV28
CASSRGQGGGYTF
TGTGCCAGCAGTCGTGGACAGGGAGGTGGCTACACCTTC
>.|TRBJ2-1|few|TRBV28
CASRTSGASYNEQFF
TGTGCCAGCAGAACTTCGGGGGCCTCCTACAATGAGCAGTTCTTC
>.|TRBJ2-3|.|TRBV7-2
CASSSDRTTQYF
TGTGCCAGCAGCTCCGACAGGACCACGCAGTATTTT
>TRBD2|TRBJ2-5|.|TRBV28
CASRGGLAGVRETQYF
TGTGCCAGCAGGGGCGGACTAGCGGGAGTACGAGAGACCCAGTACTTC
>TRBD1|TRBJ2-3|many|TRBV11-2
CASSRAQGDTDTQYF
TGTGCCAGCAGCCGAGCACAGGGGGATACAGATACGCAGTATTTT
>TRBD1|TRBJ1-2|many|TRBV28
CASSLFNRGTEGYTF
TGTGCCAGCAGTTTATTTAACAGGGGTACTGAGGGCTACACCTTC
>.|TRBJ2-7|many|TRBV6-2/TRBV6-3
CASSYSTAGREQYF
TGTGCCAGCAGTTATTCGACAGCCGGGAGAGAGCAGTACTTC
>TRBD2|TRBJ2-3|.|TRBV29-1
CSVLGTSGSTDTQYF
TGCAGCGTTCTCGGGACTAGCGGAAGCACAGATACGCAGTATTTT
>TRBD2|TRBJ2-7|.|TRBV3-1
CASSLGDYYEQYF
TGTGCCAGCAGCCTAGGGGACTACTACGAGCAGTACTTC
>TRBD2|TRBJ2-1|many|TRBV20-1
CSARLAGASSYNEQFF
TGCAGTGCTAGACTAGCGGGCGCGAGCTCCTACAATGAGCAGTTCTTC
>.|TRBJ2-7|few|TRBV9
CASSVQFTEQYF
TGTGCCAGCAGCGTCCAGTTTACTGAGCAGTACTTC
>.|TRBJ1-1|.|TRBV2
CASSVALNTEAFF
TGTGCCAGCAGTGTTGCGCTGAACACTGAAGCTTTCTTT
>.|TRBJ1-1|few|TRBV28
CASSFRVMNTEAFF
TGTGCCAGCAGTTTTAGAGTTATGAACACTGAAGCTTTCTTT
>TRBD2|TRBJ2-2|many|TRBV7-2
CASSQRTSGGIGELFF
TGTGCCAGCAGCCAAAGGACTAGCGGGGGAATCGGGGAGCTGTTTTTT
>.|TRBJ2-6|.|TRBV6-2/TRBV6-3
CASSYITSGANVLTF
TGTGCCAGCAGTTACATCACGTCTGGGGCCAACGTCCTGACTTTC
>TRBD1|TRBJ1-6|.|TRBV19
CASSMDRGWSPLHF
TGTGCCAGTAGTATGGACAGGGGATGGTCACCCCTCCACTTT
>TRBD2|TRBJ2-3|.|TRBV24-1
CATSDVAGGRDTQYF
TGTGCCACCAGTGATGTAGCGGGGGGCAGAGATACGCAGTATTTT
>.|TRBJ1-4|few|TRBV7-9
CASSLGELEEKLFF
TGTGCCAGCAGCTTAGGGGAGTTAGAAGAAAAACTGTTTTTT
>.|TRBJ2-2|few|TRBV10-3
CAISVTGATNTGELFF
TGTGCCATCAGTGTTACCGGGGCCACGAACACCGGGGAGCTGTTTTTT
>.|TRBJ2-7|few|TRBV6-2/TRBV6-3
CASSRDTSYEQYF
TGTGCCAGCAGCCGGGACACCTCCTACGAGCAGTACTTC
>.|TRBJ1-5|few|TRBV19
CASSTDSLNQPQHF
TGTGCCAGTAGTACCGACAGTCTCAACCAGCCCCAGCATTTT
>.|TRBJ1-5|few|TRBV21-1
CASLQAQHF
TGTGCCAGCTTACAAGCTCAGCATTTT
>.|TRBJ1-1|many|TRBV4-1
CASSRTESNTEAFF
TGCGCCAGCAGCCGGACAGAGTCGAACACTGAAGCTTTCTTT
>.|TRBJ2-3|.|TRBV20-1
CSAREEADTQYF
TGCAGTGCTAGAGAAGAAGCAGATACGCAGTATTTT
>TRBD1|TRBJ2-1|few|TRBV2
CASSESQGARNEQFF
TGTGCCAGCAGTGAAAGTCAGGGGGCTAGGAATGAGCAGTTCTTC
>TRBD1|TRBJ1-1|few|TRBV11-2
CASSPVTGGHTEAFF
TGTGCCAGCAGTCCCGTTACAGGGGGACACACTGAAGCTTTCTTT
>TRBD1|TRBJ2-7|.|TRBV29-1
CSVESQDRYYEQYF
TGCAGCGTTGAAAGTCAGGACAGGTACTACGAGCAGTACTTC
>.|TRBJ2-3|.|TRBV28
CASSFTRNTDTQYF
TGTGCCAGCAGTTTTACCAGGAACACAGATACGCAGTATTTT
>TRBD2|TRBJ2-1|.|TRBV29-1
CSVAGTSGFITYNEQFF
TGCAGCGTTGCCGGGACTAGCGGATTCATAACCTACAATGAGCAGTTCTTC
>TRBD2|TRBJ2-5|few|TRBV29-1
CSVASGSYQETQYF
TGCAGCGTGGCTAGCGGGTCTTACCAAGAGACCCAGTACTTC
>TRBD2|TRBJ2-1|many|TRBV5-1
CASGTSGNNEQFF
TGCGCCAGTGGGACTAGCGGGAACAATGAGCAGTTCTTC
>TRBD1|TRBJ2-7|few|TRBV6-5
CASSSRDRGNEQYF
TGTGCCAGCAGTTCCCGAGACAGGGGGAATGAGCAGTACTTC
>.|TRBJ2-1|.|TRBV7-9
CASSSSSPDEQFF
TGTGCCAGCAGCTCCTCCTCCCCCGATGAGCAGTTCTTC
>TRBD1|TRBJ1-1|.|TRBV29-1
CSVRGQGATEAFF
TGCAGCGTTAGAGGACAGGGAGCCACTGAAGCTTTCTTT
>TRBD1|TRBJ2-1|many|TRBV10-3
CAITPGPGQGNNEQFF
TGTGCCATCACCCCTGGGCCGGGACAGGGGAACAATGAGCAGTTCTTC
>TRBD2|TRBJ2-7|few|TRBV24-1
CATSDPAGLATTEQYF
TGTGCCACCAGTGACCCCGCGGGACTAGCAACTACCGAGCAGTACTTC
>.|TRBJ1-2|few|TRBV7-9
CASSPRQTTNYGYTF
TGTGCCAGCAGCCCCAGACAGACGACTAACTATGGCTACACCTTC
>.|TRBJ2-3|.|TRBV7-9
CASSDHQGPTDTQYF
TGTGCCAGCAGCGACCACCAGGGCCCAACAGATACGCAGTATTTT